This entry concerns a single T cell receptor (beta chain). Its antigen remains undetermined. Nothing much larger sits one base from this clone, and base qualities are not available. These data originate in a study of T-cell reconstitution after alpha-beta-depleted transplantation in children (dated by TCRdb to the mid-2010s). In terms of the full investigation: The study quantitatively tracked T-cell immune reconstitution after TCRalphabeta/CD19-depleted allogeneic hematopoietic cell transplantation in children using TCR repertoire profiling. The full study reports these points: Apparently early alphabetaT-cell count recovery about two months after transplant reportedly relied on only several hundred rapidly expanded clones derived from non-depleted graft cells. Over subsequent months, a decline in hyperexpanded clone frequencies was noted, and after one year, T-cell counts and TCRbeta diversity were mostly ascribed to newly produced T cells. In some patients, high TCRbeta diversity at day 60 was attributed to recipient T cells and intrathymic progenitors that had survived conditioning.

Explained via the paper, the treatment or condition label denotes: allogeneic hematopoietic cell transplantation with graft depleted of TCRalphabeta T cells and CD19 B cells. The transplant recipients were children given TCRalphabeta/CD19-depleted allogeneic hematopoietic cell grafts. Based on the germline V gene, the CDR1 and CDR2 sequences are SGDLS and YYNGEE. Including the terminal cysteine and phenylalanine, the CDR3 comprises 20 residues. This entry keeps only the CDR3 DNA: 60 bases, framed from base 1. V trim: 3 bases; J trim: 0 bases; unmatched bases: 11. The library was made by PCR. Sequencing was performed on an Illumina HiSeq 2500. TCR libraries were prepared with molecular barcoding, using unique molecular identifiers to normalize TCRbeta repertoire quantification. The public reads were reanalyzed by TCRdb: fastp trimming at Q25, MiXCR alignment, in-frame beta chains only. Every distinct CDR3 protein forms one entry, paired with its most common genes and DNA. Here the sample has about 900,000 distinct CDR3 sequences; roughly 31% occur a single time. The ten largest clones add up to 28% of the sample.

Sequences were derived from PBMCs, mostly from graft donor cells, sampled 360 days after TCRalphabeta/CD19-depleted stem cell transplant. The source of this sequence is a boy less than two years old who had a stem cell transplant for SCID, so the T cells may come from the graft donor. Here the chain combines TRBV9 and TRBJ2-3; TRBD2 agrees with 15 junctional bases. The DNA sequence is given as TGTGCCAGCAGCGGCCCAGGACTAGCGGGGGGGCTAATGAGCACAGATACGCAGTATTTT. This yields the protein CASSGPGLAGGLMSTDTQYF.